This passage covers 29 T cell receptor beta chains from one sample sequenced in a study of T cells in localized non-small cell lung cancer (dated by TCRdb to about 2020). To prepare the library, the immunoSEQ multiplex PCR assay was applied. TCRdb's version of the immuneACCESS table is confined to in-frame rearrangements and falls short of the full clone set. An unresolved V gene accounts for under half of the shortfall where checked; the remainder is of unknown origin. The sample records about 41,000 clones, roughly 80% of which are singletons. The ten largest clones take up 7% to 8.5% of the sample. Sequences were derived from PBMCs, sampled before any cancer treatment. These receptor sequences come from a man between 40 and 75 years old with stage II lung adenocarcinoma.

The chain couples TRBV28 to TRBJ2-7; maybe TRBD2 (5 bases). There are 15 residues in the CDR3. V was pared by 1 base and J by 2 bases, with 12 bases between. CDR1 is MDHEN and CDR2 is SYDVKM in the germline V gene. In nucleotides, the CDR3 is TGTGCCAGCAGTTTATATGAGGGAATGGCCTACGAGCAGTACTTC. The encoded protein is CASSLYEGMAYEQYF.

The V call is TRBV5-6, the J call TRBJ1-4, with a possible D match to TRBD1 (6 bases). CDR3 length: 17 amino acids. Trimming took 2 bases from V and 0 from J, leaving 14 bases between them. The V gene's germline CDR1 is SGHDT and CDR2 YYEEEE. In nucleotides, the CDR3 is TGTGCCAGCAGCTTTCAGGGACATCTGGCAACTAATGAAAAACTGTTTTTT. Its translation: CASSFQGHLATNEKLFF.

This rearrangement joins TRBV7-9 to TRBJ2-7, with D perhaps being TRBD1 or TRBD2 (5 bases each). Between the trimmed V and J ends, which lost 5 bases and 3 bases, there was a span of 11 bases. The CDR3 contains 13 residues. The germline V gene encodes CDR1 SEHNR and CDR2 FQNEAQ (reference sequence). The CDR3 reads CASSRDPGYEQYF. The DNA for the CDR3 is TGTGCCAGCAGCCGGGACCCGGGCTACGAGCAGTACTTC.

This clone occurred a few times. The gene calls are TRBV28 and TRBJ2-4; TRBD2 is a possible D gene (5 bases). Trimming stripped 3 bases from V and 5 bases from J, with 5 bases between. CDR3 length: 12 residues. CDR1 is MDHEN and CDR2 is SYDVKM in the germline V gene. The CDR3 DNA reads TGTGCCAGCAGTTTGGGAGAAAACATTCAGTACTTC. Translated, it gives CASSLGENIQYF.

The chain uses TRBV7-3 and TRBJ2-1; D unresolved. In germline, CDR1 is SGHTA, CDR2 FQGTGA. Trimming took 2 bases from V and 7 from J, leaving 12 bases between them. The CDR3 length is 14 residues. For the CDR3, the DNA is TGTGCCAGCAGCTTAGTAGCAGGTATTAATGAGCAGTTCTTC. Protein sequence: CASSLVAGINEQFF.

This clone was counted once. V usage is TRBV6-6 and J usage is TRBJ2-5; tentative D call: TRBD2 (5 bases). Germline lookup yields CDR1 MNHNY and CDR2 SVGAGI (reference sequence). V dropped 0 bases and J dropped 1 base, with 6 bases sitting between them. This CDR3 comprises 14 residues. CDR3 sequence reads: CASSYSSGQETQYF. Here the CDR3 DNA reads TGTGCCAGCAGTTACTCGAGCGGCCAAGAGACCCAGTACTTC.

This chain uses TRBV6-4 with TRBJ2-2; D gene uncertain. Per the germline V gene, CDR1 is MRHNA and CDR2 is SNTAGT. The ends were cut back, 7 bases at V and 4 bases at J, with 10 bases in the middle. The CDR3 covers 13 residues. The CDR3 protein is CASKAVSTGELFF. The DNA of the CDR3 is TGTGCCAGCAAGGCGGTCAGCACCGGGGAGCTGTTTTTT.

The chain carries TRBV4-3 and TRBJ2-1; 8 bases fit TRBD2. Unmatched junction bases numbered 6, after V lost 1 base and J lost 1 base. This CDR3 is built from 17 residues. From germline, CDR1 is LGHNA and CDR2 YSLEER. The DNA of the CDR3 is TGCGCCAGCAGCCAAGTACCGGGCGGGAGGTCCTACAATGAGCAGTTCTTC. As protein: CASSQVPGGRSYNEQFF.

This clone ranks as medium-sized. The same CDR3 arises from other DNA sequences in this sample as well. The rearrangement uses TRBV9 and TRBJ2-2; D unclear. Trimming stripped 0 bases from V and 7 bases from J, with 7 bases between. Germline-derived CDR1 and CDR2 are SGDLS and YYNGEE. The CDR3 spans 13 residues. Here the CDR3 DNA reads TGTGCCAGCAGCGTAGTAGTGGGCGGGGAGCTGTTTTTT. Amino acids: CASSVVVGGELFF.

This rearrangement joins TRBV7-9 to TRBJ2-4; D is unresolved. Trimming stripped 6 bases from V and 8 bases from J, with 23 bases between. This CDR3 is built from 16 residues. Germline lookup yields CDR1 SEHNR and CDR2 FQNEAQ (reference sequence). CDR3 sequence reads: CASSLSAGPRGDIQYF. DNA of the CDR3: TGTGCCAGCAGTCTTTCAGCCGGGCCCCGAGGAGACATTCAGTACTTC. Looking up the rest from reference TRBV7-9 and TRBJ2-4 gives the full variable domain: DTGVSQNPRHKITKRGQNVTFRCDPISEHNRLYWYRQTLGQGPEFLTYFQNEAQLEKSRLLSDRFSAERPKGSFSTLEIQRTEQGDSAMYLCASSLSAGPRGDIQYFGAGTRLSVL.

This clone was detected once. The V call is TRBV7-9, the J call TRBJ2-3; D unclear. Trimming pared 1 base from V and 2 bases from J, leaving 10 bases between. The CDR3 loop spans 15 amino acids. Germline V gene lookup returns CDR1 SEHNR and CDR2 FQNEAQ (reference sequence). The DNA of the CDR3 is TGTGCCAGCAGCTTAGTTGTGGCGTACACAGATACGCAGTATTTT. The encoded protein is CASSLVVAYTDTQYF.

This chain links TRBV28 with TRBJ2-7; 9 positions agree with TRBD1. CDR1 MDHEN and CDR2 SYDVKM come from the germline V gene. The CDR3 runs 17 residues. The V and J ends lost 7 bases and 5 bases, in that order; junction bases with no gene match: 18. The CDR3, as DNA: TGTGCCAGCACCAGTTTAGGGGCTTGGGACAGGGAGGACGAGCAGTACTTC. Translating gives CASTSLGAWDREDEQYF.

This clone was counted between two and nine times. The chain combines TRBV7-8 with TRBJ1-3; 7 bases map to TRBD1. V lost 2 bases to trimming and J lost 0 bases; unmatched junction nucleotides: 10. CDR1 is SGHVS and CDR2 is FQNEAQ in the germline V gene. The CDR3 is 18 residues long. Written as DNA, the CDR3 is TGTGCCAGCAGCTTATTATCTGAGGGGGCCTACTCTGGAAACACCATATATTTT. Translated: CASSLLSEGAYSGNTIYF.

The V call is TRBV6-5, the J call TRBJ1-6; no clear D. V dropped 0 bases and J dropped 10 bases, with 7 bases sitting between them. Germline loops: CDR1 MNHEY, CDR2 SVGAGI. This CDR3 comprises 13 residues. As DNA, the CDR3 is TGTGCCAGCAGTTACTCGTCATTGTCACCCCTCCACTTT. Amino acid sequence: CASSYSSLSPLHF.

The CDR3 region has the DNA TGTGCCAGCAGCACCGACAGGGTCAATGAGCAGTTCTTC. It yields the protein CASSTDRVNEQFF. The chain is built from TRBV7-3 and TRBJ2-1; TRBD1 aligns across 7 bases. The CDR3 spans 13 residues. Germline V gene sequence: CDR1 SGHTA, CDR2 FQGTGA. The trim removed 5 bases at V and 6 bases at J, leaving 4 bases unmatched. The entire variable domain, with the rest obtained from reference TRBV7-3 and TRBJ2-1, is as follows: GAGVSQTPSNKVTEKGKYVELRCDPISGHTALYWYRQSLGQGPEFLIYFQGTGAADDSGLPNDRFFAVRPEGSVSTLKIQRTERGDSAVYLCASSTDRVNEQFFGPGTRLTVL.

This sequence joins TRBV19 and TRBJ1-2, with no clear D. V shed 5 bases and J shed 2 bases, with 12 bases lying between them. CDR3 length equals 14 residues. Germline V gene data show CDR1 as LNHDA and CDR2 as SQIVND (reference sequence). The CDR3, as DNA: TGTGCCAGTAGTTTACCACTAAAAAACTATGGCTACACCTTC. It yields the protein CASSLPLKNYGYTF.

The J gene is TRBJ2-5, the V gene TRBV2; D is possibly TRBD2 (6 bases). The CDR3 covers 13 residues. Per germline, CDR1 SNHLY and CDR2 FYNNEI. The germline V and J ends were trimmed by 6 bases and 1 base, with 9 bases remaining between them. The CDR3 DNA sequence: TGTGCCAGCAGCCAGGGACTCCAAGAGACCCAGTACTTC. This translates into CASSQGLQETQYF.

The chain combines TRBV27 with TRBJ2-7; D not resolved. CDR3 length: 11 residues. Per germline, CDR1 MNHEY and CDR2 SMNVEV (reference sequence). V was clipped by 5 bases and J by 7 bases, with 9 bases between them. The CDR3 reads CASSEKEEQYF. The DNA of the CDR3 is TGTGCCAGCAGTGAAAAAGAGGAGCAGTACTTC.

The genes are TRBV27 and TRBJ1-2, with D unclear. With 2 bases removed from V and 4 bases from J, the gap between germline ends came to 8 bases. The V gene's germline CDR1 is MNHEY and CDR2 SMNVEV (reference sequence). CDR3 length: 13 residues. The CDR3 region has the DNA TGTGCCAGCAGTTTAGACGGATCCTATGGCTACACCTTC. It translates to CASSLDGSYGYTF.

J is TRBJ1-2 and V is TRBV2; D is undetermined. The germline V and J ends were trimmed by 1 base and 2 bases, with 11 bases remaining between them. Germline loops: CDR1 SNHLY, CDR2 FYNNEI. CDR3 length equals 15 residues. CDR3 in amino acids: CASSEDKEPNYGYTF. The CDR3 DNA is TGTGCCAGCAGTGAAGATAAGGAACCGAACTATGGCTACACCTTC.

The chain recombines TRBV30 with TRBJ1-1; 9 nucleotides align to TRBD1. CDR1 is GTSNPN, CDR2 SVGIG, per germline (reference sequence). V lost 5 bases, J lost 0 bases, and 1 base stayed unmatched. There are 13 residues in the CDR3. CDR3 coding DNA: TGTGCCTGGGACAGGGGGTTGAACACTGAAGCTTTCTTT. Its translation: CAWDRGLNTEAFF.

The chain carries TRBV5-6 and TRBJ2-3; TRBD2 aligns across 8 bases. Losses at the gene ends were 5 bases for V and 6 bases for J; bases not matched to a gene: 8. The CDR3 consists of 14 residues. Germline V gives CDR1 SGHDT, CDR2 YYEEEE. The CDR3 DNA reads as TGTGCCAGCAGGGGACTAGTTTCAAAGGATACGCAGTATTTT. Protein: CASRGLVSKDTQYF.

J is TRBJ2-6 and V is TRBV29-1; no clear D. Trimming shortened V by 6 bases and J by 0 bases, and 6 bases separated the two germline ends. The CDR3 sequence is 13 residues long. Germline lookup yields CDR1 SQVTM and CDR2 ANQGSEA. The CDR3 here is CSVTVSGANVLTF. The CDR3, as DNA: TGCAGCGTGACGGTCTCTGGGGCCAACGTCCTGACTTTC.

The J gene is TRBJ1-1, the V gene TRBV6-6; D perhaps matches TRBD1 (5 bases). Per germline, CDR1 MNHNY and CDR2 SVGAGI (reference sequence). CDR3 length: 14 residues. Trimming took 2 bases from V and 2 from J, leaving 9 bases between them. The CDR3 nucleotides read TGTGCCAGCAGTTACACCACAGGTAACACTGAAGCTTTCTTT. It specifies CASSYTTGNTEAFF.

The chain has TRBV7-3 and TRBJ2-2, with D perhaps TRBD2 (5 bases). Looked up from germline, CDR1 is SGHTA and CDR2 is FQGTGA. The CDR3 extends over 13 amino acids. The V end lost 8 bases, the J end lost 6 bases, and 13 bases lay between the germline ends. The CDR3 DNA reads TGTGCCAGCTCCCCGGGGTGGTCCGGGGAGCTGTTTTTT. Protein sequence: CASSPGWSGELFF.

This chain links TRBV7-8 with TRBJ1-1; TRBD1 is a possible D gene (6 bases). The CDR3 is made up of 16 amino acids. In germline, CDR1 is SGHVS, CDR2 FQNEAQ. V was clipped by 6 bases and J by 0 bases, with 17 bases between them. The CDR3 DNA sequence: TGTGCCAGCAGACCGGACAGACTTTTAATGAACACTGAAGCTTTCTTT. Protein product: CASRPDRLLMNTEAFF.

About this clone itself: A read error may produce the germline difference seen at one junction end. The chain carries TRBV6-1 and TRBJ2-4; 8 nucleotides align to TRBD1. Germline V gene lookup returns CDR1 MNHNS and CDR2 SASEGT. This CDR3 is 13 amino acids long. In DNA form, the CDR3 reads TGTGCCAGCAGTTGGGACAGGAAAAGCATTCAGTACTTC. It specifies CASSWDRKSIQYF.

The chain carries TRBV7-9 and TRBJ1-6, with TRBD1 identical over 8 bases. CDR3 length equals 15 residues. CDR1 is SEHNR, CDR2 FQNEAQ, per germline (reference sequence). After removal of 1 base from V and 7 bases from J, the junction contained 3 bases not matched to a gene. For the CDR3, the DNA is TGTGCCAGCAGCTTAGTAGGACAGGGCAATTCACCCCTCCACTTT. Translation: CASSLVGQGNSPLHF.

V usage is TRBV27 and J usage is TRBJ2-3, with D perhaps matching TRBD2 (6 bases). V was shortened by 5 bases and J by 0 bases, with 12 bases between the two germline ends. Germline V gene data show CDR1 as MNHEY and CDR2 as SMNVEV (reference sequence). The length of the CDR3 is 15 residues. In DNA, the CDR3 is TGTGCCAGCAGTCCCCCGGGACTTAGCACAGATACGCAGTATTTT. It specifies CASSPPGLSTDTQYF.